The clone carrying this TCR beta chain came up once. The data derive from a study of blood T cell repertoires in COVID-19. At the level of the study: Whether acute or convalescent, the COVID-19 samples came from the United States, Italy and Spain.

Per the study methods: Amplifying reference gene primers gave estimates of nucleated cell counts. Repertoires were generated with immunoSEQ multiplex PCR, while TCRdb's copy carries only in-frame clones and drops some. That table gives V, J and clone size, and the DNA gave D and trimming. Seen here are under 250,000 clones, about 82% observed once, and the top ten hold 5.1%. Germline CDR1 is SGHRS and CDR2 is YFSETQ. With 4 bases clipped from V and 4 bases from J, the junction kept 9 bases outside the gene matches. This CDR3 spans 16 amino acids. Seattle patients were enrolled during active infection and followed longitudinally.

The sample consisted of peripheral blood. The TCR comes from a man in his forties or fifties with COVID-19, enrolled during active disease. The rearrangement links TRBV5-1 to TRBJ2-2, with 8 bases identical to TRBD2. CDR3 nucleotide sequence: TGCGCCAGCAGCGCACCGGGACTAGTAAGCACCGGGGAGCTGTTTTTT. The encoded protein is CASSAPGLVSTGELFF.